This entry features one TCR beta chain sequence. Antigen unknown. Clones were read by immunoSEQ multiplex PCR, and TCRdb kept only the in-frame ones, dropping some. The repertoire holds under 1,100,000 clones, with roughly 74% as singletons. Division of CD4+ cells produced a CD45RA+ naive subset and a CD45RA-negative memory subset. V was trimmed by 6 bases and J by 0 bases, leaving 15 bases between them. The CDR3 runs 16 residues. Germline-derived CDR1 and CDR2 are MNHEY and SMNVEV (reference sequence). The sample comes from a study of shared clonotypes between healthy human individuals. Whole-study findings and limits: Larger estimated richness was generally recorded for naive subsets relative to memory subsets. Donors were few, which limited the genetic and exposure-history diversity represented.

The chain uses TRBV27 and TRBJ1-3; perhaps TRBD1 as D (5 bases). Sequenced material: memory CD4+ T cells from PBMCs. Subset denoted: CD45RA-negative fraction. The receptor comes from a man between 18 and 35 years old in good health. Some clones in this sample may be carry-over from other donors' samples. CDR3 amino acids: CASSLNRDLSGNTIYF. DNA for the CDR3: TGTGCCAGCAGCCTAAATAGGGACCTCTCTGGAAACACCATATATTTT.